What follows are 31 T cell receptor beta chains derived from one specimen sequenced in a study of T cell responses to AZD1222 COVID-19 vaccine. Profiling relied on immunoSEQ multiplex PCR, and the TCRdb table lists in-frame clones only, not all of them. This table has approximately 180,000 clones, 90% appearing once. Specimen: peripheral blood, collected 28 days after the second dose of the MenACWY control vaccine. Receptors originate from an adult who received the MenACWY meningococcal vaccine as a control.

V usage is TRBV10-3 and J usage is TRBJ1-1; no definite D call. Germline loops: CDR1 ENHRY, CDR2 SYGVKD. The CDR3 loop spans 12 amino acids. V dropped 10 bases and J dropped 1 base, with 10 bases sitting between them. The CDR3 sequence: CATTAANTEAFF. Here the CDR3 DNA reads TGTGCCACCACGGCGGCGAACACTGAAGCTTTCTTT.

Comments on this clone: Sequence at one end of the junction differs from germline and may be a read error. V gene TRBV11-2 combines with J gene TRBJ1-5, with D perhaps TRBD1 (5 bases). The CDR3 runs to 14 residues. Germline V gene lookup returns CDR1 SGHAT and CDR2 FQNNGV. The CDR3 sequence: CASSLEDTNQPQHF. The CDR3 coding sequence is TGTGCCAGCAGCCTAGAGGACACCAATCAGCCCCAGCATTTT.

The gene calls are TRBV24-1 and TRBJ1-2; D is perhaps TRBD1 (5 bases). The germline V gene encodes CDR1 KGHDR and CDR2 SFDVKD. The V end lost 2 bases, the J end lost 2 bases, and 8 bases lay between the germline ends. This CDR3 has 14 residues. CDR3 region: CATSDSQGNYGYTF. The DNA for the CDR3 is TGTGCCACCAGTGATTCGCAGGGAAACTATGGCTACACCTTC.

The chain has TRBV5-1 and TRBJ1-2; 10 positions agree with TRBD1. The CDR3 is made up of 14 amino acids. J was trimmed by 8 bases and V by 3 bases; bases with no gene match: 7. In germline, CDR1 is SGHRS, CDR2 YFSETQ. CDR3 DNA: TGCGCCAGCAGCTCCGGGACAGGGGATCAAGGCTACACCTTC. Translated, it gives CASSSGTGDQGYTF.

The chain uses TRBV28 and TRBJ2-1, with D possibly being TRBD2 (6 bases). The germline V and J ends were trimmed by 1 base and 3 bases, with 10 bases remaining between them. Looked up from germline, CDR1 is MDHEN and CDR2 is SYDVKM. The CDR3 totals 15 residues. The CDR3 region is CASSLSPGDYNEQFF. DNA of the CDR3: TGTGCCAGCAGTTTATCACCGGGAGACTACAATGAGCAGTTCTTC.

The V call is TRBV7-2, the J call TRBJ1-6; tentatively, D is TRBD1 (5 bases). The CDR3 totals 14 residues. V lost 5 bases to trimming and J lost 4 bases, with 9 bases between them. Germline V gene sequence: CDR1 SGHTA, CDR2 FQGNSA. CDR3 sequence (DNA): TGTGCCAGCAGCCCGACAGATTATAATTCACCCCTCCACTTT. This encodes CASSPTDYNSPLHF.

The V gene is TRBV30, the J gene TRBJ2-7; 7 bases match TRBD1. The CDR3 is 11 amino acids. CDR1 is GTSNPN and CDR2 is SVGIG in the germline V gene (reference sequence). After removal of 8 bases from V and 2 bases from J, the junction contained 3 bases not matched to a gene. This CDR3 is CAGTATYEQYF. CDR3 DNA sequence: TGTGCCGGGACAGCTACCTACGAGCAGTACTTC.

The CDR3 is CASTPVWSGTGNAEAFF. CDR3 nucleotides: TGTGCCAGTACCCCGGTCTGGTCCGGGACAGGTAACGCTGAAGCTTTCTTT. The V call is TRBV19, the J call TRBJ1-1; 8 nucleotides align to TRBD1. The CDR3 has 17 amino acids. Trimming removed 7 bases from V and 6 bases from J; junction bases left unmatched: 19. Germline-derived CDR1 and CDR2 are LNHDA and SQIVND (reference sequence).

The genes are TRBV27 and TRBJ2-5; tentatively, D is TRBD1 or TRBD2 (5 bases each). Looked up from germline, CDR1 is MNHEY and CDR2 is SMNVEV (reference sequence). The CDR3 spans 15 residues. V was clipped by 6 bases and J by 5 bases, with 19 bases between them. The DNA of the CDR3 is TGTGCCAGCAGCCCGAACACTGACGGGGCGGAGACCCAGTACTTC. This sequence encodes CASSPNTDGAETQYF.

V gene TRBV12-3 or TRBV12-4 combines with J gene TRBJ1-5, with D uncertain. The CDR3 sequence is 13 residues long. V dropped 6 bases and J dropped 0 bases, with 6 bases sitting between them. CDR3 protein: CASSAYSNQPQHF. Written as DNA, the CDR3 is TGTGCCAGCAGCGCGTATAGCAATCAGCCCCAGCATTTT.

The chain has TRBV29-1 and TRBJ2-2; 12 bases match TRBD2. J gave up 1 base and V 7 bases, and 4 bases lay outside the gene matches. Germline CDR1 SQVTM, CDR2 ANQGSEA. This CDR3 has 15 amino acids. CDR3 DNA sequence: TGCAGCGCCGGGACTAGCGGGTTGAACACCGGGGAGCTGTTTTTT. Protein product: CSAGTSGLNTGELFF.

This chain uses TRBV28 with TRBJ2-5; 8 nucleotides agree with TRBD1. The germline V gene encodes CDR1 MDHEN and CDR2 SYDVKM. The CDR3 is 14 amino acids. Trimming at V came to 8 bases and at J to 6 bases, leaving 11 bases not matched to a gene. This chain's CDR3 is CASVQGGGGKTQYF. The CDR3 region has the DNA TGTGCCAGCGTACAGGGGGGCGGTGGGAAGACCCAGTACTTC. Looking up the rest from reference TRBV28 and TRBJ2-5 gives the full variable domain: DVKVTQSSRYLVKRTGEKVFLECVQDMDHENMFWYRQDPGLGLRLIYFSYDVKMKEKGDIPEGYSVSREKKERFSLILESASTNQTSMYLCASVQGGGGKTQYFGPGTRLLVL.

This chain connects TRBV11-2 to TRBJ2-7; D may correspond to TRBD1 or TRBD2 (6 bases each). Germline CDR1 SGHAT, CDR2 FQNNGV. V lost 6 bases to trimming and J lost 12 bases, with 27 bases between them. The CDR3 runs 15 residues. In DNA, the CDR3 is TGTGCCAGCAGTCCTTTAACGGGGGTAGGGGGACCTCCGTACTTC. Translation gives CASSPLTGVGGPPYF.

This clone was observed a single time. The chain employs TRBV7-2 and TRBJ2-3, with D tentatively TRBD2 (5 bases). The CDR3 contains 15 residues. V dropped 1 base and J dropped 2 bases, with 10 bases sitting between them. Germline CDR1 and CDR2: SGHTA and FQGNSA. The CDR3 sequence: CASSLGGVVTDTQYF. The CDR3 coding sequence is TGTGCCAGCAGCTTAGGGGGAGTAGTCACAGATACGCAGTATTTT.

The chain recombines TRBV5-5 with TRBJ2-7, with D tentatively TRBD1 (6 bases). The CDR3 contains 14 residues. Trimming shortened V by 6 bases and J by 0 bases, and 13 bases separated the two germline ends. Germline CDR1 SGHKS, CDR2 YYEKEE (reference sequence). The CDR3 DNA is TGTGCCAGCACGACAGGTCCCACCTCCTACGAGCAGTACTTC. This gives the protein CASTTGPTSYEQYF. Full variable domain (missing parts from reference TRBV5-5 and TRBJ2-7): DAGVTQSPTHLIKTRGQQVTLRCSPISGHKSVSWYQQVLGQGPQFIFQYYEKEERGRGNFPDRFSARQFPNYSSELNVNALLLGDSALYLCASTTGPTSYEQYFGPGTRLTVT.

This clone is a singleton in its sample. The chain uses TRBV3-1 (or the pseudogene TRBV3-2) and TRBJ2-7; D unresolved. The germline CDR1 and CDR2 sequences are LGHDT and YNNKEL (reference sequence). Trimming took off 2 bases at V and 0 bases at J, with 8 bases between the two ends. The CDR3 is 14 residues long. The CDR3 is CASSQTYSSYEQYF. The CDR3 DNA follows: TGTGCCAGCAGCCAAACTTACTCCTCCTACGAGCAGTACTTC.

This chain connects TRBV30 to TRBJ1-5; the D is unclear. Looked up from germline, CDR1 is GTSNPN and CDR2 is SVGIG (reference sequence). With 0 bases removed from V and 4 bases from J, the gap between germline ends came to 7 bases. The CDR3 consists of 13 residues. CDR3 DNA: TGTGCCTGGAGTGTAAGGGCGAATCAGCCCCAGCATTTT. Translation gives CAWSVRANQPQHF.

The rearrangement uses TRBV7-9 and TRBJ1-4; D remains unclear. V lost 5 bases, J lost 8 bases, and 9 bases lay in between. The CDR3 sequence is 12 residues long. Germline CDR1 is SEHNR and CDR2 is FQNEAQ (reference sequence). The CDR3 loop is CASSPQPEKLFF. DNA of the CDR3: TGTGCCAGCAGCCCGCAACCCGAAAAACTGTTTTTT.

The chain carries TRBV28 and TRBJ1-3; a weak D match, TRBD1 (6 bases). The CDR3 loop spans 12 amino acids. The V end was cut by 8 bases, the J end by 4 bases, with 9 bases between. The V gene's germline CDR1 is MDHEN and CDR2 SYDVKM. The CDR3 sequence: CASGTLGNTIYF. CDR3 nucleotide sequence: TGTGCCAGCGGGACACTAGGAAACACCATATATTTT.

The J gene is TRBJ2-7, the V gene TRBV5-4; D may be TRBD2 (5 bases). V was trimmed by 0 bases and J by 2 bases, leaving 9 bases between them. Germline values: CDR1 SGHNT, CDR2 YYREEE (reference sequence). This CDR3 is 14 amino acids long. The CDR3 DNA follows: TGTGCCAGCAGCTTGGGGACGGGAACCTACGAGCAGTACTTC. Amino acids: CASSLGTGTYEQYF. Together with reference TRBV5-4 and TRBJ2-7, the CDR3 gives the full variable domain: ETGVTQSPTHLIKTRGQQVTLRCSSQSGHNTVSWYQQALGQGPQFIFQYYREEENGRGNFPPRFSGLQFPNYSSELNVNALELDDSALYLCASSLGTGTYEQYFGPGTRLTVT.

The rearrangement links TRBV15 to TRBJ1-2; TRBD1 matches 10 bases. This CDR3 comprises 14 residues. With 4 bases clipped from V and 4 bases from J, the junction kept 3 bases outside the gene matches. The germline V gene has CDR1 LNHNV and CDR2 YYDKDF (reference sequence). CDR3 loop: CATSIGTGAYGYTF. DNA of the CDR3: TGTGCCACCAGCATTGGGACAGGGGCCTATGGCTACACCTTC.

This chain uses TRBV7-2 with TRBJ1-2, with D uncertain. This CDR3 spans 13 amino acids. Deletions cut 5 bases from V and 4 bases from J, with 11 bases between. Germline V gene lookup returns CDR1 SGHTA and CDR2 FQGNSA. CDR3 DNA: TGTGCCAGCAGCGCAGCCGGACCCTATGGCTACACCTTC. Translation gives CASSAAGPYGYTF.

This sequence joins TRBV19 and TRBJ2-1; 11 bases align to TRBD2. This CDR3 comprises 15 residues. With V trimmed by 6 bases and J by 3 bases, 4 bases remained unmatched. Germline-derived CDR1 and CDR2 are LNHDA and SQIVND (reference sequence). The CDR3 nucleotides read TGTGCCAGTAGATCCGGGACTAGCGGCTACAATGAGCAGTTCTTC. It specifies CASRSGTSGYNEQFF.

The chain couples TRBV7-2 to TRBJ2-5, with unresolved D. Trimming pared 3 bases from V and 5 bases from J, leaving 4 bases between. This CDR3 spans 11 amino acids. Germline CDR1 is SGHTA and CDR2 is FQGNSA. CDR3 nucleotides: TGTGCCAGCAGCTTTAGGGAGACCCAGTACTTC. Translation gives CASSFRETQYF.

This clone showed up just once. CDR3 amino acids: CATSASGTASYEQYF. CDR3 in DNA: TGTGCCACCAGTGCTTCCGGGACAGCCTCCTACGAGCAGTACTTC. This sequence joins TRBV24-1 and TRBJ2-7, with 7 nucleotides matching TRBD1. Germline V gives CDR1 KGHDR, CDR2 SFDVKD. The CDR3 is made up of 15 amino acids. The V gene end was trimmed by 5 bases and the J gene end by 0 bases; junction bases not matched to a gene: 6.

This chain links TRBV30 with TRBJ2-1; D not certain. This CDR3 contains 10 residues. In germline, CDR1 is GTSNPN, CDR2 SVGIG (reference sequence). Between the trimmed V and J ends, which lost 6 bases and 7 bases, there was a span of 7 bases. CDR3 bases: TGTGCCTGTGCCAGTAATGAGCAGTTCTTC. As protein: CACASNEQFF.

The chain employs TRBV5-1 and TRBJ2-5, with D unresolved. The V end lost 3 bases, the J end lost 3 bases, and 18 bases lay between the germline ends. This CDR3 is built from 16 residues. CDR1 is SGHRS and CDR2 is YFSETQ in the germline V gene. The CDR3 nucleotides read TGCGCCAGCAGCTCCGGATCAGCCCAGAAAGAAGAGACCCAGTACTTC. Protein product: CASSSGSAQKEETQYF.

The genes are TRBV6-2 or TRBV6-3 and TRBJ1-2; a possible D gene is TRBD1 (6 bases). Germline CDR1 and CDR2: MNHEY and SVGEGT. There are 14 residues in the CDR3. Trimming left V 1 base short and J 4 bases short, with 10 bases between. The CDR3 protein is CASSYLGGSYGYTF. CDR3 sequence (DNA): TGTGCCAGCAGTTACTTGGGGGGCAGCTATGGCTACACCTTC.

The rearrangement joins TRBV7-9 to TRBJ2-1, with D unresolved. The germline V gene has CDR1 SEHNR and CDR2 FQNEAQ (reference sequence). The V and J ends lost 1 base and 10 bases respectively, with 8 bases between them. This CDR3 contains 12 residues. The CDR3 reads CASSLEGYEQFF. The CDR3, as DNA: TGTGCCAGCAGCTTAGAGGGCTACGAGCAGTTCTTC. Using reference TRBV7-9 and TRBJ2-1 for the parts outside the CDR3, the full variable domain is DTGVSQNPRHKITKRGQNVTFRCDPISEHNRLYWYRQTLGQGPEFLTYFQNEAQLEKSRLLSDRFSAERPKGSFSTLEIQRTEQGDSAMYLCASSLEGYEQFFGPGTRLTVL.

The chain is built from TRBV28 and TRBJ1-2, with D perhaps matching TRBD1 (5 bases). Trimming shortened V by 6 bases and J by 8 bases, and 16 bases separated the two germline ends. Germline assignment: CDR1 MDHEN and CDR2 SYDVKM. The length of the CDR3 is 13 residues. In DNA form, the CDR3 reads TGTGCCAGCAGGGAGGGAGGGGATGAAGGCTACACCTTC. Its translation: CASREGGDEGYTF.

The chain is built from TRBV3-1 (or the pseudogene TRBV3-2) and TRBJ2-3; 12 nucleotides line up with TRBD2. CDR1 and CDR2 from the germline V gene are LGHDT and YNNKEL (reference sequence). V trimming: 5 bases; J trimming: 3 bases; junction bases outside the gene matches: 0. The CDR3 has 14 residues. Here the CDR3 DNA reads TGTGCCAGCAGCACTAGCGGGAGGACAGATACGCAGTATTTT. It specifies CASSTSGRTDTQYF.